This TCR beta chain was recorded in a study of blood T cell repertoires in COVID-19. The wider study: Material from acute and convalescent COVID-19 was sourced from the United States, Italy and Spain. T cells, B-cell-depleted T cells, or PBMCs provided the cDNA or gDNA that served as material.

Original processing methods: Reference gene primer amplification gave estimated nucleated cell counts. The assay was immunoSEQ multiplex PCR, and TCRdb's table has in-frame clones only and misses some. V and J calls and clone size follow that table, whereas D and trimming were derived from the DNA. The sample shows under 200,000 clones, about 86% of them seen only once. V shed 8 bases and J shed 7 bases, with 20 bases lying between them. CDR3 size: 14 residues. From germline, CDR1 is MNHEY and CDR2 SMNVEV (reference sequence). The V call is TRBV27, the J call TRBJ1-1, with D perhaps matching TRBD1 (6 bases). This TCR came from a man in his 60s with acute or convalescent COVID-19. The sample was peripheral blood. This chain's CDR3 is CASRQNREGLEAFF. CDR3 nucleotides: TGTGCCAGCCGACAAAACAGGGAGGGTCTTGAAGCTTTCTTT.